The TCR beta chain under discussion was sequenced for a study of shared clonotypes between healthy human individuals. Study context: Donors, aged 18 to 49, were a couple of women and three men.

Study-wide points: Across subsets, estimated richness was generally greater for naive than for memory populations.

Turning to this clone: Its target is unknown.

Researchers ran the assay at a deep level. A 200 ng quantity of DNA, some 30,000 T cell genomes, went into the sorted-subset replicate PCRs. This table comes from immunoSEQ multiplex PCR, and its TCRdb copy is limited to in-frame clones, with some not included. Of approximately 980,000 clones in the sample, 76% were seen once. The CDR3 runs to 11 residues. The V and J ends lost 1 base and 5 bases respectively, with 6 bases between them. Looked up from germline, CDR1 is GTSNPN and CDR2 is SVGIG (reference sequence). This rearrangement joins TRBV30 to TRBJ2-7; D gene uncertain. Sequenced: memory CD4+ T cells sorted from blood. Subset indicated: CD45RA-negative fraction. The TCR sequence derives from a man younger than 35 in good health. Here the CDR3 reads CAWSGVHEQYF. CDR3 nucleotide sequence: TGTGCCTGGAGTGGGGTCCACGAGCAGTACTTC.